Sequencing of this TCR beta chain was carried out in a study of technical replicates of blood from a handful of donors. Profiled with immunoSEQ multiplex PCR; TCRdb holds only in-frame clones, not every one. The sample has under 75,000 clones, 85% to 95% seen once. V shed 2 bases, J shed 7 bases, and the junction held 8 bases outside the gene matches. Germline CDR1 and CDR2: SGHTS and YDEGEE. This CDR3 contains 14 residues. J is TRBJ1-2 and V is TRBV5-8; 7 bases are a match to TRBD1. The specimen was PBMCs. The TCR sequence derives from a human donor in good health. Some clones in this sample may be carry-over from other donors' samples. The CDR3 region is CASSFTDRAAGYTF. The CDR3 DNA follows: TGTGCCAGCAGCTTCACCGACAGGGCGGCTGGCTACACCTTC. The full variable domain, its missing parts supplied by reference TRBV5-8 and TRBJ1-2, is EAGVTQSPTHLIKTRGQQATLRCSPISGHTSVYWYQQALGLGLQFLLWYDEGEERNRGNFPPRFSGRQFPNYSSELNVNALELEDSALYLCASSFTDRAAGYTFGSGTRLTVV.